The 14 T cell receptor beta chains reported below all come from one sample, sequenced in a study of T-cell reconstitution after alpha-beta-depleted transplantation in children. Unique molecular identifiers were incorporated into the prepared TCRbeta library. From the PCR reads, TCRdb called clonotypes with MiXCR, one entry per CDR3 protein. This sample has roughly 790,000 distinct CDR3 sequences; about 15% occur once, and the top ten carry around 4.5%. The sequencing here drew on PBMCs, mostly from graft donor cells, taken 360 days after TCRalphabeta/CD19-depleted stem cell transplant. All receptors come from a male patient between 5 and 17 years old who had a stem cell transplant for acute lymphoblastic leukemia, so the T cells may come from the graft donor.

The count of this clonotype is one. The chain recombines TRBV5-1 with TRBJ1-2; TRBD1 aligns across 7 bases. The germline V gene has CDR1 SGHRS and CDR2 YFSETQ. The CDR3 covers 14 residues. The V and J ends lost 5 bases and 4 bases, in that order; junction bases with no gene match: 8. Here the CDR3 DNA reads TGCGCCAGCAGTTCCCAGGGGGACAGCTATGGCTACACCTTC. Protein sequence: CASSSQGDSYGYTF.

The rearrangement uses TRBV3-1 and TRBJ2-3; no clear D. V was trimmed by 4 bases and J by 2 bases, leaving 7 bases between them. CDR3 length equals 13 residues. Germline CDR1 is LGHDT and CDR2 is YNNKEL (reference sequence). CDR3: CASSRSHTDTQYF. DNA for the CDR3: TGTGCCAGCAGCCGCAGCCACACAGATACGCAGTATTTT.

The chain is built from TRBV7-9 and TRBJ2-1; TRBD1 matches 8 bases. V gave up 8 bases and J gave up 10 bases; unmatched junction bases: 7. The CDR3 totals 12 residues. CDR1 and CDR2 from the germline V gene are SEHNR and FQNEAQ (reference sequence). The CDR3 DNA is TGTGCCAGCCGGGGACAGGTACGGGAGCAGTTCTTC. Translated, it gives CASRGQVREQFF. The whole variable domain, filled in from reference TRBV7-9 and TRBJ2-1, reads DTGVSQNPRHKITKRGQNVTFRCDPISEHNRLYWYRQTLGQGPEFLTYFQNEAQLEKSRLLSDRFSAERPKGSFSTLEIQRTEQGDSAMYLCASRGQVREQFFGPGTRLTVL.

The chain couples TRBV12-3 or TRBV12-4 to TRBJ2-1, with a weak D call TRBD2 (6 bases). Trimming pared 6 bases from V and 9 bases from J, leaving 15 bases between. The CDR3 consists of 13 residues. CDR3 in DNA: TGTGCCAGCAGCCCCCTGGGGGGTTTTGAGCAGTTCTTC. The encoded protein is CASSPLGGFEQFF.

The chain carries TRBV28 and TRBJ2-6; 7 bases are a match to TRBD1. The CDR3 totals 17 residues. Germline V gene data show CDR1 as MDHEN and CDR2 as SYDVKM. The J segment lost 0 bases and the V segment lost 2 bases, leaving 4 bases of the junction unmatched. The CDR3: CASSLSTGVSGANVLTF. The CDR3 region has the DNA TGTGCCAGCAGTTTAAGTACAGGGGTCTCTGGGGCCAACGTCCTGACTTTC.

Only a few counts were recorded for this clonotype. CDR3 residues: CASSQDLAPYEQYF. The CDR3 DNA sequence: TGTGCCAGCAGCCAAGATCTAGCGCCGTACGAGCAGTACTTC. The J gene is TRBJ2-7, the V gene TRBV3-1; tentative D call: TRBD2 (6 bases). The CDR3 spans 14 residues. Trimming shortened V by 0 bases and J by 4 bases, and 10 bases separated the two germline ends. From germline, CDR1 is LGHDT and CDR2 YNNKEL (reference sequence).

The sample holds a few counts of this clonotype. The chain is built from TRBV21-1 and TRBJ2-7; TRBD2 was called by the table and not checked on the DNA. TRBV21-1 is noted as a pseudogene. The CDR3 totals 16 residues. The CDR3 region is CASSGPGLEVSYEQYF. The CDR3 bases are TGTGCCAGCAGCGGCCCGGGATTAGAGGTTTCCTACGAGCAGTACTTC.

The V call is TRBV30, the J call TRBJ2-2; no clear D gene. The CDR3 covers 15 residues. Germline lookup yields CDR1 GTSNPN and CDR2 SVGIG (reference sequence). The germline V and J ends were trimmed by 0 bases and 0 bases, with 8 bases remaining between them. This chain's CDR3 is CAWSVWVTNTGELFF. The CDR3 nucleotides are TGTGCCTGGAGTGTCTGGGTTACGAACACCGGGGAGCTGTTTTTT. The full variable domain, completed using reference TRBV30 and TRBJ2-2, is SQTIHQWPATLVQPVGSPLSLECTVEGTSNPNLYWYRQAAGRGLQLLFYSVGIGQISSEVPQNLSASRPQDRQFILSSKKLLLSDSGFYLCAWSVWVTNTGELFFGEGSRLTVL.

The CDR3 sequence: CASSMGQGGTGELFF. DNA for the CDR3: TGCGCCAGCAGCATGGGACAGGGAGGCACCGGGGAGCTGTTTTTT. This chain connects TRBV5-1 to TRBJ2-2; 9 bases map to TRBD1. The V gene end was trimmed by 4 bases and the J gene end by 4 bases; junction bases not matched to a gene: 5. The CDR3 has 15 amino acids. The V gene's germline CDR1 is SGHRS and CDR2 YFSETQ.

In its sample, this clonotype was seen a few times. The germline gene is not matched at one end of the junction; a read error may be the cause. The V and J genes are TRBV19 and TRBJ1-2; D may be TRBD1 (6 bases). CDR3 size: 14 residues. CDR1 LNHDA and CDR2 SQIVND come from the germline V gene (reference sequence). CDR3 loop: CASSRGGDFYGYTF. The DNA for the CDR3 is TGTGCCAGCAGTAGGGGGGGAGACTTCTATGGCTACACCTTC.

This clonotype was observed a handful of times. The V gene is TRBV2, the J gene TRBJ2-3; D may be TRBD1 (5 bases). The V and J ends lost 5 bases and 0 bases respectively, with 15 bases between them. Looked up from germline, CDR1 is SNHLY and CDR2 is FYNNEI. The length of the CDR3 is 16 residues. The chain's CDR3 is CASSLIRVESTDTQYF. The CDR3 DNA reads as TGTGCCAGCAGTCTCATCAGGGTAGAGAGCACAGATACGCAGTATTTT. The complete variable domain, with remaining parts taken from reference TRBV2 and TRBJ2-3, reads EPEVTQTPSHQVTQMGQEVILRCVPISNHLYFYWYRQILGQKVEFLVSFYNNEISEKSEIFDDQFSVERPDGSNFTLKIRSTKLEDSAMYFCASSLIRVESTDTQYFGPGTRLTVL.

This clonotype has a count of ten or more. The chain employs TRBV12-3 or TRBV12-4 and TRBJ2-2; 8 nucleotides line up with TRBD2. V shed 5 bases and J 2 bases; nucleotides not matched to a gene: 4. CDR3 size: 15 residues. CDR3 sequence reads: CASSPGLVNTGELFF. The CDR3 DNA reads TGTGCCAGCAGTCCGGGACTAGTAAACACCGGGGAGCTGTTTTTT.

This clonotype was seen a handful of times. The chain has TRBV12-5 and TRBJ1-3; D is ambiguous. Germline V lookup: CDR1 LGHNT, CDR2 FRNRAP. There are 16 residues in the CDR3. Trimming cost V 1 base and J 2 bases, with 12 bases left between them. The CDR3 bases are TGTGCTAGTGGTTTGGACGCAAACACAGCTGGAAACACCATATATTTT. Translation gives CASGLDANTAGNTIYF. The full variable domain, in which reference TRBV12-5 and TRBJ1-3 provide the parts outside the CDR3, is DARVTQTPRHKVTEMGQEVTMRCQPILGHNTVFWYRQTMMQGLELLAYFRNRAPLDDSGMPKDRFSAEMPDATLATLKIQPSEPRDSAVYFCASGLDANTAGNTIYFGEGSWLTVV.

The CDR3 protein is CASRTSGRARSYEQYF. As DNA, the CDR3 is TGTGCCAGCCGGACTAGCGGGAGGGCCAGGAGCTACGAGCAGTACTTC. This rearrangement joins TRBV28 to TRBJ2-7; 15 bases align to TRBD2. Germline values: CDR1 MDHEN, CDR2 SYDVKM. The CDR3 consists of 16 residues. Germline trimming cut 8 bases from V and 3 bases from J; bases unmatched to any gene: 8.